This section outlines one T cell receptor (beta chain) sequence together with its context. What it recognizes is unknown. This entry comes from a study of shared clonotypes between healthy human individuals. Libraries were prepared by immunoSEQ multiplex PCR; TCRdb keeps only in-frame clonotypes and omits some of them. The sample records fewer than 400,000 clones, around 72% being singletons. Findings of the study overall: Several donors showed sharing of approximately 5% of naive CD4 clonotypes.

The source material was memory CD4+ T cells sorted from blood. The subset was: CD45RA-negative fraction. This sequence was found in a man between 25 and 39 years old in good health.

CDR3 amino acids: CASSLVGGRGSEQFF. The CDR3 DNA reads as TGCGCCAGCAGCTTGGTCGGCGGGAGAGGGAGTGAGCAGTTCTTC. This chain connects TRBV5-1 to TRBJ2-1; 7 nucleotides line up with TRBD2. J lost 9 bases, V lost 0 bases, and 9 bases had no gene match. The V gene's germline CDR1 is SGHRS and CDR2 YFSETQ. The CDR3 runs to 15 residues.